Reported below is one TCR beta chain. As originally analysed: Nucleated cell number was recorded as an estimate derived from reference gene primer amplification. Only in-frame clones appear in the TCRdb table, and some are missing; sequencing was by immunoSEQ multiplex PCR. That table furnishes V, J and clone size, whereas the DNA furnished D and trimming. The data show around 250,000 clones, with 80% to 90% seen just once and 6.2% held by the top ten. Germline trimming cut 6 bases from V and 5 bases from J; bases unmatched to any gene: 9. CDR3 length equals 16 residues. Germline loops: CDR1 KGHSH, CDR2 LQKENI. This specimen belongs to a study of blood T cell repertoires in COVID-19. Study-wide background: The samples span acute and convalescent COVID-19 from the United States, Italy and Spain. PBMCs, B-cell-depleted T cells, or T cells were the source of the cDNA or gDNA that made up the material.

The receptor was derived from a man in his sixties with acute or convalescent COVID-19. Source material: peripheral blood. V and J are TRBV18 and TRBJ2-7, with 14 bases lining up with TRBD2. The CDR3 coding sequence is TGTGCCAGCTCTCCTGGACTAGCGGGGGGCAAGAACGAGCAGTACTTC. This translates into CASSPGLAGGKNEQYF.